The 10 T cell receptor beta chains below were found in one sample sequenced in a study of shared clonotypes between healthy human individuals. Assay: immunoSEQ multiplex PCR; the TCRdb copy retains only in-frame clones and omits some. The data show roughly 1.4 million clones, just under 99% seen once. The specimen was naive CD4+ T cells sorted from blood. Subset reported: CD45RA+ positively selected. The receptors come from a young man in good health.

The chain employs TRBV5-4 and TRBJ2-1, with 9 bases that match TRBD2. Germline V gene lookup returns CDR1 SGHNT and CDR2 YYREEE (reference sequence). The length of the CDR3 is 17 residues. Trimming cost V 4 bases and J 1 base; bases outside gene matches: 9. CDR3 bases: TGTGCCAGCAGCCCCGCGGGCGGGAGGGCTTCCTACAATGAGCAGTTCTTC. This codes for CASSPAGGRASYNEQFF.

V usage is TRBV29-1 and J usage is TRBJ1-3; tentatively, D is TRBD1 (5 bases). Per the germline V gene, CDR1 is SQVTM and CDR2 is ANQGSEA. V was cut by 6 bases and J by 2 bases, with 8 bases left in between. CDR3 length equals 12 residues. The chain's CDR3 is CSVGGTGNTIYF. The CDR3 bases are TGCAGCGTGGGGGGGACTGGAAACACCATATATTTT.

The gene calls are TRBV11-2 and TRBJ2-3, with D unclear. Per the germline V gene, CDR1 is SGHAT and CDR2 is FQNNGV. The CDR3 loop spans 13 amino acids. Trimming cost V 1 base and J 2 bases, with 4 bases left between them. CDR3 loop: CASSLGITDTQYF. For the CDR3, the DNA is TGTGCCAGCAGCTTAGGAATCACAGATACGCAGTATTTT.

This clone was seen once. The rearrangement uses TRBV5-1 and TRBJ2-5, with 8 bases fitting TRBD1. Germline V gene sequence: CDR1 SGHRS, CDR2 YFSETQ. V dropped 0 bases and J dropped 5; count of bases not matched to a gene: 9. This CDR3 contains 16 residues. CDR3: CASSLANGQGTETQYF. The CDR3 DNA sequence: TGCGCCAGCAGCTTGGCCAATGGACAGGGAACGGAGACCCAGTACTTC. The complete variable domain, with remaining parts taken from reference TRBV5-1 and TRBJ2-5, reads KAGVTQTPRYLIKTRGQQVTLSCSPISGHRSVSWYQQTPGQGLQFLFEYFSETQRNKGNFPGRFSGRQFSNSRSEMNVSTLELGDSALYLCASSLANGQGTETQYFGPGTRLLVL.

This chain uses TRBV7-9 with TRBJ2-7; TRBD1 might be the D (5 bases). CDR1 SEHNR and CDR2 FQNEAQ come from the germline V gene (reference sequence). The CDR3 is 12 residues long. V was cut by 10 bases and J by 5 bases, with 15 bases left in between. The CDR3 DNA sequence: TGTGCCACTCCCCCCAGGGTTAACGAGCAGTACTTC. This codes for CATPPRVNEQYF.

This clone was seen only once. CDR3 sequence: CASSVRTATDTQYF. The CDR3 DNA reads as TGTGCCAGCAGCGTCCGGACTGCCACAGATACGCAGTATTTT. The chain couples TRBV9 to TRBJ2-3; D perhaps matches TRBD2 (5 bases). In germline, CDR1 is SGDLS, CDR2 YYNGEE. The CDR3 consists of 14 residues. Between the trimmed V and J ends, which lost 2 bases and 2 bases, there was a span of 9 bases.

The chain joins TRBV28 to TRBJ2-1; possibly TRBD2 for D (5 bases). From germline, CDR1 is MDHEN and CDR2 SYDVKM. This CDR3 region has 16 residues. Deletions cut 2 bases from V and 4 bases from J, with 15 bases between. The CDR3 DNA sequence: TGTGCCAGCAGTTTAGCTGGAGGCTCAGGATACAATGAGCAGTTCTTC. Protein product: CASSLAGGSGYNEQFF.

The chain carries TRBV6-5 and TRBJ2-7; D unclear. This CDR3 has 12 residues. V shed 5 bases and J shed 3 bases, with 8 bases lying between them. Germline values: CDR1 MNHEY, CDR2 SVGAGI. The CDR3 sequence is CASSNRYYEQYF. As DNA, the CDR3 is TGTGCCAGCAGTAATCGCTACTACGAGCAGTACTTC.

This chain links TRBV11-2 with TRBJ2-4; TRBD2 aligns across 7 bases. The V gene end was trimmed by 5 bases and the J gene end by 8 bases; junction bases not matched to a gene: 9. The CDR3 runs to 14 residues. Germline V gives CDR1 SGHAT, CDR2 FQNNGV. This CDR3 is CASSPERGRDIQYF. Here the CDR3 DNA reads TGTGCCAGCAGCCCCGAGCGGGGAAGGGACATTCAGTACTTC.

This clone was recorded only once. The V and J genes are TRBV29-1 and TRBJ2-5; tentatively, D is TRBD1 (6 bases). Trimming pared 7 bases from V and 1 base from J, leaving 19 bases between. The V gene's germline CDR1 is SQVTM and CDR2 ANQGSEA. The CDR3 spans 15 residues. The DNA for the CDR3 is TGCAGCGGGTACTGGTACGGGACACCCCAAGAGACCCAGTACTTC. It yields the protein CSGYWYGTPQETQYF.